The TCR beta chain under discussion was sequenced for a study of blood T cell repertoires in COVID-19. TCRdb's table, derived via immunoSEQ multiplex PCR, lists solely in-frame clones and lacks some. The table shows around 300,000 clones, with roughly 89% occurring only once. The germline CDR1 and CDR2 sequences are SGHDT and YYEEEE. The CDR3 sequence is 14 residues long. J gave up 4 bases and V 0 bases, and 4 bases lay outside the gene matches. The receptor was isolated from a woman aged 40-49 years who had recovered from COVID-19. The sequencing sample was made of peripheral blood. The chain recombines TRBV5-6 with TRBJ2-7, with 7 nucleotides matching TRBD1. CDR3 in amino acids: CASSLEAGGYEQYF. CDR3 DNA: TGTGCCAGCAGCTTGGAGGCAGGGGGTTACGAGCAGTACTTC.